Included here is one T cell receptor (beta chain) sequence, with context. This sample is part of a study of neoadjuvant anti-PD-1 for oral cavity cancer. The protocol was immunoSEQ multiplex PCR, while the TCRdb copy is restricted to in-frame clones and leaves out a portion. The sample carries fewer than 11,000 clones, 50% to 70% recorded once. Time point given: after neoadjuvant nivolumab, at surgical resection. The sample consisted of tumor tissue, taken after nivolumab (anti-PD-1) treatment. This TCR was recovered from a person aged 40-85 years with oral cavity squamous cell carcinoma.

The CDR3 sequence is CASSLGFSPSDGYTF. The CDR3 DNA follows: TGTGCCAGCAGCTTAGGGTTTTCTCCATCGGATGGCTACACCTTC. The chain is built from TRBV11-2 and TRBJ1-2; no reliable D call. CDR3 size: 15 residues. V shed 1 base and J shed 6 bases, with 15 bases lying between them. Germline loops: CDR1 SGHAT, CDR2 FQNNGV. Supplemented by reference TRBV11-2 and TRBJ1-2, the full variable domain reads EAGVAQSPRYKIIEKRQSVAFWCNPISGHATLYWYQQILGQGPKLLIQFQNNGVVDDSQLPKDRFSAERLKGVDSTLKIQPAKLEDSAVYLCASSLGFSPSDGYTFGSGTRLTVV.